This T cell receptor beta chain was captured by sequencing in a study of STAT5B mutations in CD4+ large granular lymphocyte leukemia. Turning to the study itself: The CDR3 'QG' motif was associated with a particular HLA allele among healthy donors. Findings of the study overall: Less than 30% of private leukemic clonotypes occurred rarely in other patients' non-leukemic repertoires.

The authors' processing: Productive clonotypes were detectable down to 2.59 x 10-5 frequency. The assay was immunoSEQ multiplex PCR, and TCRdb's table has in-frame clones only and misses some. The DNA was the basis for D and trimming; V, J and clone size are from that table. Among approximately 35,000 clones listed, just over 75% were seen once. Worth noting for this clone: Its antigen is unknown.

Germline V gene data show CDR1 as LNHNV and CDR2 as YYDKDF (reference sequence). Between the trimmed V and J ends, which lost 3 bases and 7 bases, there was a span of 16 bases. The CDR3 totals 15 residues. Sequenced material: CD4+ T cells from blood buffy coats. The TCR was taken from a human donor in good health. The V and J genes are TRBV15 and TRBJ2-1; D tentatively reads TRBD1 or TRBD2 (5 bases each). CDR3 sequence: CATSRRARGWNEQFF. The CDR3 DNA sequence: TGTGCCACCAGCAGGCGAGCGAGGGGCTGGAATGAGCAGTTCTTC.